The 9 T cell receptor beta chains below all came from one sample that was sequenced in a study of control samples from healthy donors and cancer patients. TCRdb keeps only in-frame clones here, not all; method: immunoSEQ multiplex PCR. The repertoire holds 99,000 or so clones, with more than 75% as singletons. The sample taken for sequencing was blood. Receptor source: a man aged 60 to 75 in good health.

V is TRBV19 and J is TRBJ1-5; 8 positions agree with TRBD1. V dropped 5 bases and J dropped 5; count of bases not matched to a gene: 14. Germline CDR1 LNHDA, CDR2 SQIVND (reference sequence). This CDR3 has 17 amino acids. The CDR3 region is CASSSLFGTGPYQPQHF. In DNA, the CDR3 is TGTGCCAGTAGTTCTTTGTTCGGGACAGGCCCTTATCAGCCCCAGCATTTT.

The chain uses TRBV7-9 and TRBJ1-6; D is perhaps TRBD1 (6 bases). V was shortened by 3 bases and J by 4 bases, with 10 bases between the two germline ends. The CDR3 spans 15 residues. Germline V gene lookup returns CDR1 SEHNR and CDR2 FQNEAQ (reference sequence). The DNA of the CDR3 is TGTGCCAGCAGCTTCAGGGGCCCGTATAATTCACCCCTCCACTTT. As protein: CASSFRGPYNSPLHF.

The V and J genes are TRBV12-3 or TRBV12-4 and TRBJ2-1; D perhaps matches TRBD2 (5 bases). Trimming cost V 5 bases and J 4 bases, with 9 bases left between them. The CDR3 totals 13 residues. The CDR3 region has the DNA TGTGCCAGCAGTCGGACTCAGTACAATGAGCAGTTCTTC. It translates to CASSRTQYNEQFF.

CDR3 DNA sequence: TGTGCCAGCGACCTTACAAGCGGGAGCCACGAGCAGTACTTC. This gives the protein CASDLTSGSHEQYF. This chain connects TRBV21-1 to TRBJ2-7; the table assigns TRBD2, which was not confirmed against the DNA. TRBV21-1 is termed a pseudogene. CDR3 length: 14 amino acids.

This clone was picked up many times. V and J are TRBV7-9 and TRBJ1-6; D is ambiguous. Germline V gene data show CDR1 as SEHNR and CDR2 as FQNEAQ (reference sequence). This CDR3 region has 14 residues. Trimming left V 10 bases short and J 7 bases short, with 17 bases between. The CDR3 is CAIRPAVGNSPLHF. The CDR3 region has the DNA TGTGCCATCCGGCCAGCTGTCGGGAATTCACCCCTCCACTTT.

The V call is TRBV7-8, the J call TRBJ1-2; D is undetermined. The V and J ends lost 7 bases and 3 bases respectively, with 12 bases between them. The length of the CDR3 is 13 residues. Germline assignment: CDR1 SGHVS and CDR2 FQNEAQ. The CDR3 loop is CASTRTRDYGYTF. CDR3 coding DNA: TGTGCCAGCACCCGAACGCGGGACTATGGCTACACCTTC.

In nucleotides, the CDR3 is TGCGCCAGCAGTTTCTGTCAGCCCCAGCATTTT. Residues: CASSFCQPQHF. The chain combines TRBV5-1 with TRBJ1-5; D not certain. The CDR3 runs to 11 residues. The V and J ends lost 5 bases and 6 bases respectively, with 6 bases between them. Germline CDR1 SGHRS, CDR2 YFSETQ.

This chain links TRBV28 with TRBJ1-4; tentative D call: TRBD1 (6 bases). This CDR3 is built from 15 residues. The germline gives CDR1 MDHEN, CDR2 SYDVKM. V shed 7 bases and J shed 7 bases, with 19 bases lying between them. This CDR3 is CASTTSTGGGEKLFF. DNA of the CDR3: TGTGCCAGCACAACCTCGACAGGAGGGGGTGAAAAACTGTTTTTT.

V is TRBV30 and J is TRBJ1-1; D is uncertain. Germline assignment: CDR1 GTSNPN and CDR2 SVGIG (reference sequence). This CDR3 contains 11 residues. V lost 2 bases and J lost 2, with 3 bases in between. The CDR3 DNA is TGTGCCTGGAGTCACAACACTGAAGCTTTCTTT. Translation: CAWSHNTEAFF.